This passage covers 14 T cell receptor beta chains from one sample sequenced in a study of CD4+ T cells in melanoma. Assay used: immunoSEQ multiplex PCR; TCRdb lists only in-frame clones, some missing. The table shows 9,500 to 10,000 clones, with roughly 63% occurring only once. The sample comprised cells from a culture (not recorded whether cultured in vitro). These TCRs come from a human donor with melanoma.

The table lists this clone with a few counts. The V gene is TRBV5-1, the J gene TRBJ2-3; TRBD1 matches at 8 bases. Germline assignment: CDR1 SGHRS and CDR2 YFSETQ. Unmatched junction bases numbered 11, after V lost 5 bases and J lost 6 bases. The length of the CDR3 is 15 residues. CDR3 nucleotides: TGCGCCAGCAGGCCCCACGGACAGGGTGGGGATACGCAGTATTTT. Protein sequence: CASRPHGQGGDTQYF.

The CDR3 spells CASSRAPTGVPNNEQFF. CDR3 DNA sequence: TGCGCCAGCAGCCGCGCTCCTACAGGGGTACCGAACAATGAGCAGTTCTTC. The genes are TRBV4-1 and TRBJ2-1; 7 nucleotides align to TRBD1. The CDR3 is 17 residues long. The germline gives CDR1 MGHRA, CDR2 YSYEKL. V gave up 4 bases and J gave up 5 bases; unmatched junction bases: 14.

V and J are TRBV6-5 and TRBJ2-7; D might be TRBD1 (5 bases). V lost 6 bases and J 0 bases, leaving 15 bases between the germline ends. CDR1 and CDR2 from the germline V gene are MNHEY and SVGAGI. The CDR3 totals 15 residues. The CDR3 sequence is CASRPRQQSSYEQYF. The CDR3 region has the DNA TGTGCCAGCAGACCCCGACAGCAAAGCTCCTACGAGCAGTACTTC.

The CDR3 here is CAISGGYEQYF. The CDR3, as DNA: TGTGCCATCAGTGGCGGATACGAGCAGTACTTC. V is TRBV10-3 and J is TRBJ2-7; D gene unclear. CDR1 ENHRY and CDR2 SYGVKD come from the germline V gene. This CDR3 is 11 amino acids long. The V end lost 4 bases, the J end lost 4 bases, and 5 bases lay between the germline ends.

The gene calls are TRBV19 and TRBJ1-2; a weak D match, TRBD1 (5 bases). The CDR3 has 13 amino acids. V gave up 5 bases and J gave up 6 bases, with 13 bases separating them. The germline V gene has CDR1 LNHDA and CDR2 SQIVND (reference sequence). CDR3 DNA: TGTGCCAGTAGTCGCTCGGGGGTCAATGGCTACACCTTC. This gives the protein CASSRSGVNGYTF.

The V and J genes are TRBV19 and TRBJ1-4; no reliable D call. The germline V gene has CDR1 LNHDA and CDR2 SQIVND (reference sequence). This CDR3 spans 13 amino acids. The V and J ends lost 6 bases and 0 bases respectively, with 5 bases between them. CDR3 sequence reads: CASRLTTNEKLFF. As DNA, the CDR3 is TGTGCCAGTAGATTAACAACTAATGAAAAACTGTTTTTT.

CDR3 loop: CASSPAGRRNEKLFF. DNA for the CDR3: TGTGCCAGTAGTCCAGCCGGGAGGCGGAATGAAAAACTGTTTTTT. The chain recombines TRBV19 with TRBJ1-4; D ambiguous. CDR3 length: 15 residues. Germline CDR1 LNHDA, CDR2 SQIVND (reference sequence). Trimming took off 5 bases at V and 5 bases at J, with 15 bases between the two ends.

J is TRBJ1-4 and V is TRBV30, with unresolved D. V lost 6 bases, J lost 3 bases, and 14 bases lay in between. This CDR3 is built from 14 residues. Germline values: CDR1 GTSNPN, CDR2 SVGIG (reference sequence). This CDR3 is CACSAGLANEKLFF. The CDR3, as DNA: TGTGCCTGTTCTGCCGGGTTGGCTAATGAAAAACTGTTTTTT.

The chain links TRBV7-2 to TRBJ1-1; no clear D. Germline V gene sequence: CDR1 SGHTA, CDR2 FQGNSA. The CDR3 has 14 amino acids. V gave up 4 bases and J gave up 2 bases, with 11 bases separating them. This chain's CDR3 is CASSSGWANTEAFF. The CDR3 DNA sequence: TGTGCCAGCAGCTCGGGGTGGGCAAACACTGAAGCTTTCTTT.

This chain links TRBV11-2 with TRBJ1-1; D perhaps matches TRBD1 (6 bases). Germline V CDR1 and CDR2: SGHAT, FQNNGV. With 0 bases removed from V and 8 bases from J, the gap between germline ends came to 13 bases. The CDR3 has 14 residues. The CDR3 region has the DNA TGTGCCAGCAGCTTAGACGTTACGGACAGAGAAGCTTTCTTT. Residues: CASSLDVTDREAFF.

This clone was recorded once. V usage is TRBV6-1 and J usage is TRBJ2-7; D is ambiguous. Germline lookup yields CDR1 MNHNS and CDR2 SASEGT. This CDR3 spans 12 amino acids. Trimming stripped 5 bases from V and 7 bases from J, with 12 bases between. This CDR3 reads CASSSRQREQYF. The DNA of the CDR3 is TGTGCCAGCAGTTCCCGCCAAAGAGAGCAGTACTTC.

V gene TRBV4-1 combines with J gene TRBJ2-5; 9 bases are a match to TRBD2. With the DNA end fitting TRBJ2-7 better, the J assignment may be wrong. This CDR3 is 18 amino acids long. Germline loops: CDR1 MGHRA, CDR2 YSYEKL. CDR3 coding DNA: TGCGCCAGCAGCCCTTTCGGGACTAGCAAAGCTTCAGTCTACGAGCAGTACTTC. This translates into CASSPFGTSKASVYEQYF.

The chain joins TRBV9 to TRBJ1-3; D gene ambiguous. The germline V gene encodes CDR1 SGDLS and CDR2 YYNGEE. The CDR3 is 15 amino acids. Trimming removed 3 bases at V and 9 bases at J, with 19 bases between. For the CDR3, the DNA is TGTGCCAGCAGCGAGGGAAGGGCCCCTTTGGGCACCATATATTTT. Its protein product is CASSEGRAPLGTIYF.

About this clone: A read error may account for a junction end that differs from germline. This sequence joins TRBV12-5 and TRBJ1-1; possible D gene TRBD1, 5 bases. The germline CDR1 and CDR2 sequences are LGHNT and FRNRAP. This CDR3 is built from 14 residues. CDR3 sequence reads: CAGGPDGIGAEAFF. The CDR3 DNA reads TGTGCTGGTGGCCCGGACGGAATAGGGGCTGAAGCTTTCTTT.